The 9 T cell receptor beta chains in this list originate from one sample, sequenced in a study of cytomegalovirus exposure and HLA in healthy donors. A multiplex PCR was run with 60 Vbeta primers and 13 Jbeta primers. TCRdb's table, derived via immunoSEQ multiplex PCR, lists solely in-frame clones and lacks some. This table holds 80,000 to 100,000 clones, around 82% found once. Sequencing was carried out using PBMCs. The source of these receptors is a man aged 40-50 years in good health and CMV-seropositive.

The chain couples TRBV6-1 to TRBJ1-4; D is uncertain. This CDR3 spans 14 amino acids. The ends were cut back, 7 bases at V and 2 bases at J, with 11 bases in the middle. Germline loops: CDR1 MNHNS, CDR2 SASEGT. The CDR3 DNA follows: TGTGCCAGCATGTCGGGATACACTAATGAAAAACTGTTTTTT. It specifies CASMSGYTNEKLFF.

This sequence joins TRBV6-6 and TRBJ2-1, with D possibly TRBD1 on 6 matching bases. Germline CDR1 is MNHNY and CDR2 is SVGAGI (reference sequence). Trimming cost V 5 bases and J 4 bases, with 15 bases left between them. The CDR3 consists of 15 residues. CDR3: CASSANREYYNEQFF. CDR3 coding DNA: TGTGCCAGCAGTGCTAACAGGGAGTATTACAATGAGCAGTTCTTC.

The chain employs TRBV28 and TRBJ2-2; TRBD1 aligns across 8 bases. Germline CDR1 and CDR2: MDHEN and SYDVKM. The CDR3 covers 17 residues. The V gene end was trimmed by 5 bases and the J gene end by 6 bases; junction bases not matched to a gene: 14. The CDR3 sequence: CASSTDSGTGVAGELFF. The CDR3 nucleotides read TGTGCCAGCAGTACCGACTCCGGGACAGGAGTGGCCGGGGAGCTGTTTTTT.

This chain uses TRBV5-1 with TRBJ1-6; no definite D call. CDR1 SGHRS and CDR2 YFSETQ come from the germline V gene. The CDR3 covers 14 residues. V lost 4 bases, J lost 7 bases, and 12 bases lay in between. The CDR3 protein is CASSMSGQNSPLHF. The CDR3 bases are TGCGCCAGCAGCATGTCGGGTCAGAATTCACCCCTCCACTTT.

This chain links TRBV6-5 with TRBJ1-5; TRBD1 agrees at 9 bases. V lost 5 bases and J lost 7; bases outside the gene matches: 6. The V gene's germline CDR1 is MNHEY and CDR2 SVGAGI. The CDR3 is 14 residues long. CDR3 loop: CASSQTGGGQPQHF. CDR3 coding DNA: TGTGCCAGCAGTCAGACAGGGGGAGGCCAGCCCCAGCATTTT.

The rearrangement uses TRBV5-1 and TRBJ2-3; possible D gene TRBD2, 7 bases. CDR1 is SGHRS, CDR2 YFSETQ, per germline. Trimming shortened V by 1 base and J by 4 bases, and 13 bases separated the two germline ends. This CDR3 has 15 amino acids. The CDR3 loop reads CASSLHRGAPDTQYF. The CDR3 DNA reads as TGCGCCAGCAGCTTGCATCGGGGGGCTCCAGATACGCAGTATTTT.

This chain uses TRBV9 with TRBJ2-7, with TRBD2 as a possible D gene (6 bases). Germline CDR1 reads SGDLS; CDR2 reads YYNGEE. The V end was cut by 2 bases, the J end by 2 bases, with 11 bases between. This CDR3 has 14 residues. The CDR3 DNA is TGTGCCAGCAGCGTGGGGACTCCTACCTACGAGCAGTACTTC. Translating it yields CASSVGTPTYEQYF. The full variable domain, in which reference TRBV9 and TRBJ2-7 provide the parts outside the CDR3, is DSGVTQTPKHLITATGQRVTLRCSPRSGDLSVYWYQQSLDQGLQFLIQYYNGEERAKGNILERFSAQQFPDLHSELNLSSLELGDSALYFCASSVGTPTYEQYFGPGTRLTVT.

A few counts support this clone. The V gene is TRBV6-5, the J gene TRBJ2-5, with D possibly matching TRBD1 (5 bases). The V gene's germline CDR1 is MNHEY and CDR2 SVGAGI. Trimming took off 6 bases at V and 2 bases at J, with 7 bases between the two ends. The CDR3 spans 12 residues. The CDR3 DNA reads TGTGCCAGCAGGGGGCCGCAAGAGACCCAGTACTTC. As protein: CASRGPQETQYF.

This clone was counted a few times. The chain combines TRBV7-9 with TRBJ2-7; 8 bases map to TRBD2. Trimming removed 2 bases from V and 3 bases from J; junction bases left unmatched: 6. The CDR3 loop spans 15 amino acids. Germline V lookup: CDR1 SEHNR, CDR2 FQNEAQ (reference sequence). The CDR3 protein is CASSLSTSGIYEQYF. CDR3 nucleotide sequence: TGTGCCAGCAGCTTATCCACTAGCGGTATCTACGAGCAGTACTTC.